The 3 T cell receptor beta chains below all came from one sample that was sequenced in a study of blood T cell repertoires in COVID-19. Profiled with immunoSEQ multiplex PCR; TCRdb holds only in-frame clones, not every one. The sample lists over 100,000 clones, approximately 90% occurring once. The sequenced sample consisted of peripheral blood. Receptor source: a human donor in a cohort sampled during active COVID-19.

The gene calls are TRBV24-1 and TRBJ1-5; the D gene is possibly TRBD1 (6 bases). CDR1 KGHDR and CDR2 SFDVKD come from the germline V gene. This CDR3 is 12 amino acids long. The V gene lost 4 bases and the J gene lost 15 bases, with 15 bases spanning the gap. CDR3 sequence: CATSDSMTGRHF. Here the CDR3 DNA reads TGTGCCACCAGTGACTCAATGACAGGCAGGCATTTT.

The rearrangement links TRBV27 to TRBJ1-1; D possibly corresponds to TRBD1 (6 bases). Germline values: CDR1 MNHEY, CDR2 SMNVEV (reference sequence). The CDR3 extends over 14 amino acids. V was cut by 2 bases and J by 3 bases, with 10 bases left in between. The CDR3 nucleotides read TGTGCCAGCAGTTTAGGCAGGGGCGACACTGAAGCTTTCTTT. Translated: CASSLGRGDTEAFF.

CDR3 in DNA: TGTGCCAGCTCACCACCGTCTCAGAACCTCTACGAGCAGTACTTC. Protein: CASSPPSQNLYEQYF. J is TRBJ2-7 and V is TRBV18; D is uncertain. Germline CDR1 is KGHSH and CDR2 is LQKENI. V was clipped by 0 bases and J by 3 bases, with 12 bases between them. The CDR3 is 15 amino acids.